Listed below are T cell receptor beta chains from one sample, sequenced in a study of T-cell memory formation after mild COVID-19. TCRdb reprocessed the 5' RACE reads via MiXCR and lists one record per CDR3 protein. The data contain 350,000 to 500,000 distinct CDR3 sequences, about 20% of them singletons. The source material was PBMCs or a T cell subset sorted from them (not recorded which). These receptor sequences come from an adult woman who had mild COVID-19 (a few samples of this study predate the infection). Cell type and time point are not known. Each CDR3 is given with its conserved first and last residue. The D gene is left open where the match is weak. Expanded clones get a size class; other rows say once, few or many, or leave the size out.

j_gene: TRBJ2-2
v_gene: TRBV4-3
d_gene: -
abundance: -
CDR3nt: TGCGCCAGCAGCCAAGCTAGACAGACCGGGGAGCTGTTTTTT
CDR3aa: CASSQARQTGELFF

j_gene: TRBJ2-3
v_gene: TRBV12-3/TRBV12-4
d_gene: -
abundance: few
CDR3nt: TGTGCCAGCAGTTTAATAGGGTCCACAGATACGCAGTATTTT
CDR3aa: CASSLIGSTDTQYF

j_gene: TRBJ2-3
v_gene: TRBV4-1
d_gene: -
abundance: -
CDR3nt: TGCGCCAGCAGCCCTGGGTTTAGCACAGATACGCAGTATTTT
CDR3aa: CASSPGFSTDTQYF

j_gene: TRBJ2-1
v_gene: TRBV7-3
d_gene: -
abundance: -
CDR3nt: TGTGCCAGCAGCTATTCAAGCAATGAGCAGTTCTTC
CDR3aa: CASSYSSNEQFF

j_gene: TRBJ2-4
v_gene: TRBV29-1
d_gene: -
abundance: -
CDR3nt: TGCAGCGGAGGGGAAAAAGCCAAAAACATTCAGTACTTC
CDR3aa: CSGGEKAKNIQYF

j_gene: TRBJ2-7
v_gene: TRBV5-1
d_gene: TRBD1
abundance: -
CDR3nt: TGCGCCAGCAGAACAGGGGGCTCGAACGAGCAGTACTTC
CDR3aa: CASRTGGSNEQYF

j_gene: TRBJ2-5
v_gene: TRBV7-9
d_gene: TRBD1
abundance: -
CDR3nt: TGTGCCAGCAGCGCCCGGGACAGGGTACAAGAGACCCAGTACTTC
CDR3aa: CASSARDRVQETQYF

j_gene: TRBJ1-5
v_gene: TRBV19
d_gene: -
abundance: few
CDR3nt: TGTGCCAGTAGTATAAGTCTCACGCAGCCCCAGCATTTT
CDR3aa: CASSISLTQPQHF

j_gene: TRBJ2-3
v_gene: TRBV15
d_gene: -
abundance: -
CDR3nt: TGTGCCACCAGCAGAGATTTAGCCAGCACAGATACGCAGTATTTT
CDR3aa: CATSRDLASTDTQYF

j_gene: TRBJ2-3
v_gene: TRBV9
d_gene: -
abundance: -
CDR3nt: TGTGCCAGCAGCCCCGGGGACACCCCCCAATTTGCAGATACGCAGTATTTT
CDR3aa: CASSPGDTPQFADTQYF

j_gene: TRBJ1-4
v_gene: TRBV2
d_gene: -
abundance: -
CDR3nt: TGTGCCAGCCGTCCTGACGTGGGAGAAGAAAAACTGTTTTTT
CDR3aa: CASRPDVGEEKLFF

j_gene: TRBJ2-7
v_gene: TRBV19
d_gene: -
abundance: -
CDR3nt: TGTGCCAGTAGTATAGTTTCCAGGGGCTACGAGCAGTACTTC
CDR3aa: CASSIVSRGYEQYF

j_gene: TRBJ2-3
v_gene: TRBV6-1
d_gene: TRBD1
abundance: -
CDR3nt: TGTGCCAGCAGTGCTACGACAGGGGGCACAGATACGCAGTATTTT
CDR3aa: CASSATTGGTDTQYF

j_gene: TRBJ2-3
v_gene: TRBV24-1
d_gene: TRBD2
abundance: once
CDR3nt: TGTGCCACCAGTGATTTGAAAGCGGGGACGCAGTATTTT
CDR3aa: CATSDLKAGTQYF

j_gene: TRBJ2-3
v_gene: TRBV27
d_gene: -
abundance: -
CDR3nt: TGTGCCAGCAGTCGTCGCGGGACGACAGATACGCAGTATTTT
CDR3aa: CASSRRGTTDTQYF

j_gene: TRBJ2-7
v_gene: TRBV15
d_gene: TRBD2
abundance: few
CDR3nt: TGTGCCACCAGCAGCGACTCGGGGGGGGGCTACGAGCAGTACTTC
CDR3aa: CATSSDSGGGYEQYF

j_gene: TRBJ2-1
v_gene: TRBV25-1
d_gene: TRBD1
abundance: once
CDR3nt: TGTGCCAGCAGGACCACAGGGGGCAGCGACAATGAGCAGTTCTTC
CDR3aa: CASRTTGGSDNEQFF

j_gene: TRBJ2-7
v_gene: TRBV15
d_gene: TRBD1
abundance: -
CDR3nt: TGTGCCACCAGCAGGTCGACCCAGGGGGCCGAGGGCTTC
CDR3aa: CATSRSTQGAEGF

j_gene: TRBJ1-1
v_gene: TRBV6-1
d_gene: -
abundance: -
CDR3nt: TGTGCCAGCCTTGGGGACACGCAGAACACTGAAGCTTTCTTT
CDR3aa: CASLGDTQNTEAFF

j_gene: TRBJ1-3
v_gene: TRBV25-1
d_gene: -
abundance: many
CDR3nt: TGTGCCAGCAGTGCGACAGGCCCGGGTGGAAACACCATATATTTT
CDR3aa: CASSATGPGGNTIYF

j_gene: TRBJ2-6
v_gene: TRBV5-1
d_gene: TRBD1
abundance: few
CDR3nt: TGCGCCAGCAGCTTACCCCGACAGGGGGCCGGGGCCAACGTCCTGACTTTC
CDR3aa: CASSLPRQGAGANVLTF

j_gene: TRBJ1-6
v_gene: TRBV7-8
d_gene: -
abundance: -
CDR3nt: TGTGCCAGCAGCTTAGCGGGGGGTAGTAATTCACCCCTCCACTTT
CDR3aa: CASSLAGGSNSPLHF

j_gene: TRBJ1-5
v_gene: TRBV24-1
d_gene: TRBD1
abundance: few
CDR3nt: TGTGCCACCAGGCTGGGACAGGGGGACTATAGCAATCAGCCCCAGCATTTT
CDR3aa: CATRLGQGDYSNQPQHF

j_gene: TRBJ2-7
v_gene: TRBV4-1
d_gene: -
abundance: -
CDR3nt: TGCGCCAGCAGCCAAGCGGGCGGCTACTACGAGCAGTACTTC
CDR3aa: CASSQAGGYYEQYF

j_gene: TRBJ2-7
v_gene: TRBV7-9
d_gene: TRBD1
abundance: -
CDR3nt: TGTGCCAGCAGCCCTGTACGCGCGGACAGGGAGCAGTACTTC
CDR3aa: CASSPVRADREQYF

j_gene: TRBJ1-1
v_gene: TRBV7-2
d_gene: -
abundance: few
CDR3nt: TGTGCCAGCAGCTCCAGAGACGTTCACCTGATGAACACTGAAGCTTTCTTT
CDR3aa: CASSSRDVHLMNTEAFF

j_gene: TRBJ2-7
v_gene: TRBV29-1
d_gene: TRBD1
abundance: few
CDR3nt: TGCAGCGTCGACAGGGGGCACGAGCAGTACTTC
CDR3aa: CSVDRGHEQYF

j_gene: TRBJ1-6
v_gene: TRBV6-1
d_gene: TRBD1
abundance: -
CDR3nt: TGTGCCAGCAGTGCCCAGTGGAGACAGGGTACGGGAACACCCCTCCACTTT
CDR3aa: CASSAQWRQGTGTPLHF

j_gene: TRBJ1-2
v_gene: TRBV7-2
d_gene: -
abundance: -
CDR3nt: TGTGCCAGCAGCGTCCTAGCGGGAGACTATGGCTACACCTTC
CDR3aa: CASSVLAGDYGYTF

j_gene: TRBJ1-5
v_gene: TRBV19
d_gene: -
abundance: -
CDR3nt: TGTGCCAGTAGTATCGAAGGGGGTCAGCCCCAGCATTTT
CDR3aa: CASSIEGGQPQHF

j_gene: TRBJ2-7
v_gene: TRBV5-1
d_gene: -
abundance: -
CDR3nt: TGCGCCAGCAGCTACCAAGCGGTTGTCACCTACGAGCAGTACTTC
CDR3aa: CASSYQAVVTYEQYF

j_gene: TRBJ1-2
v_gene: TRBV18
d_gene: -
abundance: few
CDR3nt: TGTGCCAGCTCCCCGAAGGAGGAAGGCTATGGCTACACCTTC
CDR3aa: CASSPKEEGYGYTF

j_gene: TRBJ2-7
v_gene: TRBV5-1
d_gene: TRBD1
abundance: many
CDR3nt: TGCGCCAGCAGCCTGTCCGGACAGGGAATCGTATACGAGCAGTACTTC
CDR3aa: CASSLSGQGIVYEQYF

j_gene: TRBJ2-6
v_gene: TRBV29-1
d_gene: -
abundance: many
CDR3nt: TGCAGCGTTGAACGGGACACCGACTCTGGGGCCAACGTCCTGACTTTC
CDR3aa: CSVERDTDSGANVLTF

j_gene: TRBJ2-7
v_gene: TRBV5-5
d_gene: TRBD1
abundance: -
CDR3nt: TGTGCCAGCAGCTTGGCTTGGGACAGAACCTACGAGCAGTACTTC
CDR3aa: CASSLAWDRTYEQYF

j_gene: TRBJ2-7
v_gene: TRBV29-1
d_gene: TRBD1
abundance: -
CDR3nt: TGCAGCGTTGAAGGGACAGGGGGCGAGCAGTACTTC
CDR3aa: CSVEGTGGEQYF

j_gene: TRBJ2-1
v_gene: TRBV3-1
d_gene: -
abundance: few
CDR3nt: TGTGCCAGCAGCCAAGCCGGCACCTACAATGAGCAGTTCTTC
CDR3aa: CASSQAGTYNEQFF

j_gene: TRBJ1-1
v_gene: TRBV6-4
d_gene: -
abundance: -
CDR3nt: TGTGCCAGCAGTGGAACAGAGGAGGACACTGAAGCTTTCTTT
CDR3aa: CASSGTEEDTEAFF

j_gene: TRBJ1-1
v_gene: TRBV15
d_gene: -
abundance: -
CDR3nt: TGTGCCACCAGCAGAGGATGGGTGGACACTGAAGCTTTCTTT
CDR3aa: CATSRGWVDTEAFF

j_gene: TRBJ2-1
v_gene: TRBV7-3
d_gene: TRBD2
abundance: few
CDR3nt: TGTGCCAGCAGCCGTACTAGCGGGGGTTGGAATGAGCAGTTCTTC
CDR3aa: CASSRTSGGWNEQFF

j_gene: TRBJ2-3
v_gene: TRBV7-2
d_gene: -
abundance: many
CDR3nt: TGTGCCAGCAGCTCCCTAGGGGTAGATACGCAGTATTTT
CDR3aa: CASSSLGVDTQYF

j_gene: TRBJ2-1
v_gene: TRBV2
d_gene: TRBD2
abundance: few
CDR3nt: TGTGCCAGCAGTGTCCGACTAGCGGGAGTCCCGATCTCCTACAATGAGCAGTTCTTC
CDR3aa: CASSVRLAGVPISYNEQFF

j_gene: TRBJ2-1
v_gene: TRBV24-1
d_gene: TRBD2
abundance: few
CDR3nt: TGTGCCACCAGTGACTCCTTACTAGCGGGGGGGCCAAAGAATGAGCAGTTCTTC
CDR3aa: CATSDSLLAGGPKNEQFF

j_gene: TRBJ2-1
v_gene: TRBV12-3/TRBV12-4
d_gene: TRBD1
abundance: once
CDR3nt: TGTGCCACCACCAGCAGGCAGGGGGTCGACAATGAGCAGTTCTTC
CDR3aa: CATTSRQGVDNEQFF

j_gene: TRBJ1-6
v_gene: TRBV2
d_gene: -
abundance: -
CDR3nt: TGTGCCAGCAGTGAACGACCACTTGGGGGGTCACCCCTCCACTTT
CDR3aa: CASSERPLGGSPLHF

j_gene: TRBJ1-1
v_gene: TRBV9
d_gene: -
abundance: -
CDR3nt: TGTGCCAGCAGCGTAGATCTAGGTTACGGGGGCGGAGGAACTGAAGCTTTCTTT
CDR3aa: CASSVDLGYGGGGTEAFF

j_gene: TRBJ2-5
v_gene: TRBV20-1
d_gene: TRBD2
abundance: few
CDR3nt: TGCAGTGCTAGATCGCGGGAGGATCCCCCCAAAGAGACCCAGTACTTC
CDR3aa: CSARSREDPPKETQYF